Reported below is one T cell receptor (beta chain). This specimen belongs to a study of T cell responses to AZD1222 COVID-19 vaccine. Germline V lookup: CDR1 SGHNT, CDR2 YYREEE (reference sequence). V was pared by 4 bases and J by 11 bases, with 6 bases of the junction left unmatched. The CDR3 loop spans 13 amino acids. Profiled with immunoSEQ multiplex PCR; TCRdb holds only in-frame clones, not every one. The table has about 130,000 clones, approximately 92% seen once. The specimen comprised peripheral blood, sampled 28 days after the second AZD1222 dose. The sequence derives from an adult who received the AZD1222 COVID-19 vaccine. The rearrangement uses TRBV5-4 and TRBJ1-1, with 12 bases that match TRBD1. The CDR3 DNA reads TGTGCCAGCAGCCAGGGACAGGGGGCCGGGGCTTTCTTT. Residues: CASSQGQGAGAFF.